Listed here are 14 T cell receptor beta chains from one sample, sequenced in a study of OX40 agonist ivuxolimab in advanced cancers. The data were produced by immunoSEQ multiplex PCR, yet TCRdb's version contains in-frame clones alone and is incomplete. The table shows 25,000 to 35,000 clones, with 82% occurring only once. Sequenced here: CD4+ or CD8+ T cells sorted from blood, sampled in a trial of the OX40 agonist ivuxolimab. These receptors came from an adult with an advanced solid tumor such as melanoma, head and neck, liver or kidney cancer.

The J gene is TRBJ1-2, the V gene TRBV30; D not resolved. Germline lookup yields CDR1 GTSNPN and CDR2 SVGIG (reference sequence). V was trimmed by 7 bases and J by 4 bases, leaving 19 bases between them. This CDR3 comprises 14 residues. The CDR3 is CASRRKGTSYGYTF. The CDR3 nucleotides are TGTGCCTCCCGACGGAAAGGCACCAGCTATGGCTACACCTTC.

This chain uses TRBV2 with TRBJ2-7, with no clear D. The germline V and J ends were trimmed by 4 bases and 6 bases, with 16 bases remaining between them. CDR1 is SNHLY, CDR2 FYNNEI, per germline. CDR3 length equals 14 residues. As DNA, the CDR3 is TGTGCCAGCAGTGCCTGGGCCGAGGTCGGCGAGCAGTACTTC. Its translation is CASSAWAEVGEQYF.

V gene TRBV7-3 combines with J gene TRBJ1-1, with D possibly being TRBD1 (6 bases). The CDR3 totals 13 residues. Deletions cut 4 bases from V and 4 bases from J, with 10 bases between. Germline CDR1 SGHTA, CDR2 FQGTGA. The CDR3: CASSSTGSTEAFF. The CDR3 DNA reads as TGTGCCAGCAGCTCAACAGGGTCCACTGAAGCTTTCTTT.

The chain uses TRBV6-5 and TRBJ2-6; unclear D gene. Germline-derived CDR1 and CDR2 are MNHEY and SVGAGI. CDR3 length: 14 residues. V lost 5 bases and J 0 bases, leaving 5 bases between the germline ends. CDR3: CASSPGSGANVLTF. DNA of the CDR3: TGTGCCAGCAGTCCCGGCTCTGGGGCCAACGTCCTGACTTTC.

The chain uses TRBV29-1 and TRBJ2-5, with D unclear. Germline lookup yields CDR1 SQVTM and CDR2 ANQGSEA. CDR3 length: 15 residues. Deletions cut 6 bases from V and 1 base from J, with 18 bases between. The CDR3 spells CSVQTTGFGQETQYF. The CDR3, as DNA: TGCAGCGTCCAAACAACGGGTTTTGGCCAAGAGACCCAGTACTTC.

The chain uses TRBV5-1 and TRBJ2-7; 8 bases fit TRBD1. The CDR3 has 13 amino acids. CDR1 is SGHRS, CDR2 YFSETQ, per germline. V was clipped by 0 bases and J by 7 bases; unmatched bases: 3. CDR3 sequence (DNA): TGCGCCAGCAGCTTGGGACAGGGGCATGAGCAGTACTTC. It encodes CASSLGQGHEQYF.

This sequence joins TRBV19 and TRBJ2-2; unclear D gene. V shed 2 bases and J shed 5 bases, with 9 bases lying between them. The CDR3 is made up of 14 amino acids. Germline V gene data show CDR1 as LNHDA and CDR2 as SQIVND (reference sequence). The CDR3 loop reads CASSISGPTGELFF. The CDR3 nucleotides read TGTGCCAGTAGTATATCCGGTCCTACCGGGGAGCTGTTTTTT.

The rearrangement joins TRBV5-4 to TRBJ2-1, with D uncertain. This CDR3 comprises 15 residues. V shed 1 base and J shed 4 bases, with 12 bases lying between them. Germline values: CDR1 SGHNT, CDR2 YYREEE (reference sequence). CDR3 region: CASSLLTRRYNEQFF. The CDR3 DNA sequence: TGTGCCAGCAGCTTGTTGACAAGGCGATACAATGAGCAGTTCTTC.

The chain uses TRBV5-1 and TRBJ2-3, with TRBD1 identical over 7 bases. The V segment lost 6 bases and the J segment 0 bases; nucleotides outside the gene matches: 7. This CDR3 comprises 15 residues. Germline V gives CDR1 SGHRS, CDR2 YFSETQ. The CDR3: CASKSGTVSTDTQYF. CDR3 coding DNA: TGCGCCAGCAAATCCGGGACAGTGAGCACAGATACGCAGTATTTT.

The genes are TRBV7-8 and TRBJ2-3; a weak D match, TRBD1 (6 bases). The CDR3 is 17 amino acids. The germline V gene encodes CDR1 SGHVS and CDR2 FQNEAQ. With 4 bases removed from V and 2 bases from J, the gap between germline ends came to 19 bases. CDR3: CASSSSGTSISTDTQYF. In nucleotides, the CDR3 is TGTGCCAGCAGCTCCTCCGGGACATCCATCTCCACAGATACGCAGTATTTT.

This chain uses TRBV27 with TRBJ2-5; 10 bases match TRBD2. The CDR3 has 15 amino acids. Unmatched junction bases numbered 6, after V lost 6 bases and J lost 2 bases. From germline, CDR1 is MNHEY and CDR2 SMNVEV (reference sequence). The CDR3 nucleotides read TGTGCCAGCAGCCAAACTAGCGGGGTACAAGAGACCCAGTACTTC. Protein product: CASSQTSGVQETQYF.

The sample holds a few counts of this clone. The gene calls are TRBV6-1 and TRBJ1-5, with a tentative D call TRBD1 (6 bases). CDR1 and CDR2 (germline): MNHNS, SASEGT. Trimming removed 1 base at V and 4 bases at J, with 11 bases between. The CDR3 is 15 amino acids. The CDR3 is CASSEGEGGNQPQHF. The CDR3 DNA reads as TGTGCCAGCAGTGAAGGTGAGGGGGGGAATCAGCCCCAGCATTTT.

V and J are TRBV29-1 and TRBJ2-1, with TRBD2 matching over 7 bases. V trimming: 0 bases; J trimming: 9 bases; junction bases outside the gene matches: 5. The CDR3 spans 13 residues. CDR1 and CDR2 from the germline V gene are SQVTM and ANQGSEA. The CDR3 nucleotides read TGCAGCGTTGAAGAGGGGGAGGGAGGTGAGCAGTTCTTC. Protein product: CSVEEGEGGEQFF.

This clone was seen more than once but under ten times. This chain links TRBV7-9 with TRBJ1-5; D is perhaps TRBD1 (6 bases). The CDR3 consists of 13 residues. The V end lost 7 bases, the J end lost 6 bases, and 13 bases lay between the germline ends. Germline V gives CDR1 SEHNR, CDR2 FQNEAQ (reference sequence). As DNA, the CDR3 is TGTGCCAGCACAGGGACAATGGGTCAGCCCCAGCATTTT. Its protein is CASTGTMGQPQHF.